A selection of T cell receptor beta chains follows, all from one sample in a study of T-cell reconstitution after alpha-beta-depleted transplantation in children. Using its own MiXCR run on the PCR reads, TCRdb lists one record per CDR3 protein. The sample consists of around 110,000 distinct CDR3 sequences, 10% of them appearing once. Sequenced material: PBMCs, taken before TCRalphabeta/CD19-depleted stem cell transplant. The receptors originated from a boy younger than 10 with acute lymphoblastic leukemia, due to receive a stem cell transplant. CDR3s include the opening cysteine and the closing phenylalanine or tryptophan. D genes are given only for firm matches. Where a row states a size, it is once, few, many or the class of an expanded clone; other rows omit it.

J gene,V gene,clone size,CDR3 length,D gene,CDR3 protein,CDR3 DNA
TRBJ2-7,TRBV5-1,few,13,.,CASRLGQYYEQYF,TGCGCCAGCAGGCTAGGACAGTACTACGAGCAGTACTTC
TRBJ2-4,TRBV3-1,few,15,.,CASSQGGTAKNIQYF,TGTGCCAGCAGCCAAGGGGGGACAGCCAAAAACATTCAGTACTTC
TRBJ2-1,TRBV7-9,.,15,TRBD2,CASRATGGRGNEQFF,TGTGCCAGCAGGGCAACGGGGGGGCGCGGGAATGAGCAGTTCTTC
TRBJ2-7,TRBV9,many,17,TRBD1,CASSVGGGQGPSSEQYF,TGTGCCAGCAGCGTCGGGGGGGGACAGGGGCCATCGAGCGAGCAGTACTTC
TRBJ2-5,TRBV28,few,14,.,CASSPIRGQETQYF,TGTGCCAGCAGTCCCATTAGGGGTCAAGAGACCCAGTACTTC
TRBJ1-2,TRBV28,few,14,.,CASSLFAQGGGYTF,TGTGCCAGCAGTTTATTCGCACAGGGCGGAGGCTACACCTTC
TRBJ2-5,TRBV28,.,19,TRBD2,CASSSISTREGVGGETQYF,TGTGCCAGCAGTTCAATCTCTACCCGGGAGGGAGTAGGTGGGGAGACCCAGTACTTC
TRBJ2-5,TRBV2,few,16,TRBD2,CASSEGGRSRQETQYF,TGTGCCAGCAGTGAAGGCGGGAGAAGTAGACAAGAGACCCAGTACTTC
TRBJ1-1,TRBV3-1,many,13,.,CATSLNGNTEAFF,TGTGCCACTTCATTAAATGGGAACACTGAAGCTTTCTTT
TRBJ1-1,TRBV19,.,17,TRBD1,CASSPSGQGILGTEAFF,TGTGCCAGTAGTCCTAGCGGACAGGGCATATTGGGCACTGAAGCTTTCTTT
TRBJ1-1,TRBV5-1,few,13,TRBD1,CASRHPGTEKAFF,TGCGCCAGCAGACACCCTGGGACAGAAAAAGCTTTCTTT
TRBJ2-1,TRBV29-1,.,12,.,CSVVSFYNEQFF,TGCAGCGTTGTTTCGTTCTACAATGAGCAGTTCTTC
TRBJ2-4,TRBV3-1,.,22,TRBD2,CASSQDLGGLAGGPGLWNIQYF,TGTGCCAGCAGCCAAGACTTAGGGGGACTAGCGGGAGGGCCGGGTCTGTGGAACATTCAGTACTTC
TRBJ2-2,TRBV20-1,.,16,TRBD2,CSAKPPGGDWTGELFF,TGCAGTGCTAAACCCCCCGGGGGGGATTGGACCGGGGAGCTGTTTTTT
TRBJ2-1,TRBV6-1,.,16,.,CASTPLGATPYNEQFF,TGTGCCAGCACCCCTCTTGGGGCTACACCCTACAATGAGCAGTTCTTC